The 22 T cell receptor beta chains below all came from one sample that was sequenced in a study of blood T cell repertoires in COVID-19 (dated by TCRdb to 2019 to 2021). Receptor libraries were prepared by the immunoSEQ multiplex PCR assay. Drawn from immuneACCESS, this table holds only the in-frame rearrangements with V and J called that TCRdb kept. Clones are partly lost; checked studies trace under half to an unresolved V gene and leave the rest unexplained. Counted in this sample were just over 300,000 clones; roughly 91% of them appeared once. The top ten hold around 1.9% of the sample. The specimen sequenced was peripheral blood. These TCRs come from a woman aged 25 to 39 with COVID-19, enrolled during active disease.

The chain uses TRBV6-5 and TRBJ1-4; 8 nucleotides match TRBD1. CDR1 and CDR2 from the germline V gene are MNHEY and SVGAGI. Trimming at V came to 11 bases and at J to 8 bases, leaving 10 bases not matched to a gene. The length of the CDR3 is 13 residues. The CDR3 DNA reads TGTGCCCCCCCGGGACAGGTAGGCGAAAAACTGTTTTTT. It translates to CAPPGQVGEKLFF.

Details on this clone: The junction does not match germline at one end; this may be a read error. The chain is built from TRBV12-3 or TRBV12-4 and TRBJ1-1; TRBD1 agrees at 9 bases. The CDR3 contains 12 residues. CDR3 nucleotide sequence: TGTGCCAGCAGGGGACAGGGATATGGCGAGGTCTTT. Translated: CASRGQGYGEVF.

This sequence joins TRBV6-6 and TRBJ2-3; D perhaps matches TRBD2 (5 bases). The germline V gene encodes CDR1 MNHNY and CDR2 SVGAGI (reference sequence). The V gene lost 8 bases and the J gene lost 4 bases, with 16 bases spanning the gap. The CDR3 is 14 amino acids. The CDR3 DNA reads TGTGCCAGCCTCCGGGCTAGCCGCGCAGATACGCAGTATTTT. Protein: CASLRASRADTQYF.

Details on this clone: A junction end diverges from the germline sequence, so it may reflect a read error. For the CDR3, the DNA is TGTGCCAGCAGCGTAGGACCAGGGCCCTATGGCTACACCTTC. It yields the protein CASSVGPGPYGYTF. This chain joins TRBV13 and TRBJ1-2, with a possible D match to TRBD1 (5 bases). Germline V CDR1 and CDR2: PRHDT, FYEKMQ (reference sequence). The CDR3 is 14 amino acids. The full variable domain, with the rest looked up from reference TRBV13 and TRBJ1-2, is AAGVIQSPRHLIKEKRETATLKCYPIPRHDTVYWYQQGPGQDPQFLISFYEKMQSDKGSIPDRFSAQQFSDYHSELNMSSLELGDSALYFCASSVGPGPYGYTFGSGTRLTVV.

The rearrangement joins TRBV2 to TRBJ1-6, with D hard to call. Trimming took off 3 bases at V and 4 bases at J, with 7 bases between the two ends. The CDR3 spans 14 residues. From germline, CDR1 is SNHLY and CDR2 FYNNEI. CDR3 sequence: CASSERHYNSPLHF. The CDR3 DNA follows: TGTGCCAGCAGTGAGCGGCATTATAATTCACCCCTCCACTTT.

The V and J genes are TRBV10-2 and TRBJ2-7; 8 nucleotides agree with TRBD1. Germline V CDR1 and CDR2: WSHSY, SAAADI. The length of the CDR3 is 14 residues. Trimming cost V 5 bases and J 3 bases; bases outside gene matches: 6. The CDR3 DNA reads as TGCGCCAGCAGTACTTCCGGGACAGGCTACGAGCAGTACTTC. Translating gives CASSTSGTGYEQYF.

CDR3 protein: CASSHIGTVDGYTF. The CDR3 nucleotides read TGTGCCAGCAGCCATATCGGGACAGTCGATGGCTACACCTTC. This chain links TRBV4-2 with TRBJ1-2; 7 bases are a match to TRBD1. CDR1 is LGHNA, CDR2 YNFKEQ, per germline. J was trimmed by 6 bases and V by 3 bases; bases with no gene match: 7. The CDR3 covers 14 residues.

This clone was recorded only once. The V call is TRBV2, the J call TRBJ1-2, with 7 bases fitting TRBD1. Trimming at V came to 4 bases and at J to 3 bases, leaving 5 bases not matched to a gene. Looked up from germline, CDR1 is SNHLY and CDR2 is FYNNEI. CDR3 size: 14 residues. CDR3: CASSVQGLDYGYTF. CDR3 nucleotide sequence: TGTGCCAGCAGTGTACAGGGGTTGGACTATGGCTACACCTTC.

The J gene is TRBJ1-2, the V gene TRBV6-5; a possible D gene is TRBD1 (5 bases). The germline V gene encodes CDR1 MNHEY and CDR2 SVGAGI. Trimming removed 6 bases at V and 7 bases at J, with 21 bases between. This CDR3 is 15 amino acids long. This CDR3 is CASRTSGGVVSGYTF. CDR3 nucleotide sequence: TGTGCCAGCAGGACCAGCGGGGGGGTTGTATCTGGCTACACCTTC.

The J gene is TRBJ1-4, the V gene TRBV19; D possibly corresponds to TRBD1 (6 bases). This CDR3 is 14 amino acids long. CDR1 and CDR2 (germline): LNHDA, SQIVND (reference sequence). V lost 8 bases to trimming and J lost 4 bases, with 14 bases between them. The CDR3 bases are TGTGCCAGTTTGGAGGCAGGGGATAATGAAAAACTGTTTTTT. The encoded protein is CASLEAGDNEKLFF.

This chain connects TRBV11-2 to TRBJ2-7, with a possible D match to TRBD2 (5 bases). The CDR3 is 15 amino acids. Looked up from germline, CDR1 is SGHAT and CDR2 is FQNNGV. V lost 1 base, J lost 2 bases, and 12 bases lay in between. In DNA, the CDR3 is TGTGCCAGCAGCTTAGGGGTGGACTTCACCTACGAGCAGTACTTC. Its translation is CASSLGVDFTYEQYF. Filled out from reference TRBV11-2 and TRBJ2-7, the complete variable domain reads EAGVAQSPRYKIIEKRQSVAFWCNPISGHATLYWYQQILGQGPKLLIQFQNNGVVDDSQLPKDRFSAERLKGVDSTLKIQPAKLEDSAVYLCASSLGVDFTYEQYFGPGTRLTVT.

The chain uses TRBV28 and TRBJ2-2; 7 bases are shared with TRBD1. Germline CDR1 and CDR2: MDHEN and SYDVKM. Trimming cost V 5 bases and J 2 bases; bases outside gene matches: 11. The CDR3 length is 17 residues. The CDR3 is CASSAPTWTGNTGELFF. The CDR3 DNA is TGTGCCAGCAGTGCGCCCACGTGGACAGGAAACACCGGGGAGCTGTTTTTT.

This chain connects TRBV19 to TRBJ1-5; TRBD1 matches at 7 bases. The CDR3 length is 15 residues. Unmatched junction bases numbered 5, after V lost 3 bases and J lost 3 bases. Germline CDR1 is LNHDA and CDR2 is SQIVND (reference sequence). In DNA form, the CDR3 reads TGTGCCAGTAGTATCTTCGGACAGGCCAATCAGCCCCAGCATTTT. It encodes CASSIFGQANQPQHF.

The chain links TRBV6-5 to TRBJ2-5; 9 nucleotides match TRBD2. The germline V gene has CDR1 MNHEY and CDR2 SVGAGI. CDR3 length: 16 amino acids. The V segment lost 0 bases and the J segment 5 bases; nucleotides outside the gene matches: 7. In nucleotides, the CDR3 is TGTGCCAGCAGTTACTCTACGCGGGGGGGCCGTGAGACCCAGTACTTC. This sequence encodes CASSYSTRGGRETQYF.

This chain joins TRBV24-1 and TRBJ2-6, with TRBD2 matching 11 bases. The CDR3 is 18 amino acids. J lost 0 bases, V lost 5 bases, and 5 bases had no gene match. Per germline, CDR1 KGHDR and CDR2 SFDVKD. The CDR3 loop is CATSAPSGGSSGANVLTF. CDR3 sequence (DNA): TGTGCCACCAGTGCTCCTAGCGGGGGGAGCTCTGGGGCCAACGTCCTGACTTTC.

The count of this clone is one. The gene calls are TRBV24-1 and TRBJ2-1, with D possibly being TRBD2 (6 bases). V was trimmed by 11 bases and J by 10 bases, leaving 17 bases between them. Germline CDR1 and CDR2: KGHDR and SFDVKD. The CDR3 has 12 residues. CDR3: CAIGRVDVEQFF. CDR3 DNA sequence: TGTGCCATCGGGAGAGTGGATGTAGAGCAGTTCTTC.

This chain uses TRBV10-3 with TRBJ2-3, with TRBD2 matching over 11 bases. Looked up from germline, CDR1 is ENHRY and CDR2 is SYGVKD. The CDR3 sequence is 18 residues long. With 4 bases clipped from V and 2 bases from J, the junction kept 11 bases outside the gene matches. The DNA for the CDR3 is TGTGCCATCAGTGGGCCCCAACTAGCGGGGGAATACACAGATACGCAGTATTTT. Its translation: CAISGPQLAGEYTDTQYF.

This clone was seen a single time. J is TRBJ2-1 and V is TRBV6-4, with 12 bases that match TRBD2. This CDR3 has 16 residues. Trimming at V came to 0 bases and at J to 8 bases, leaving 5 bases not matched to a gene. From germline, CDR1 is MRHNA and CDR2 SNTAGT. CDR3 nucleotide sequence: TGTGCCAGCAGTGACTCGACTAGCGGGGGAGGGGATGAGCAGTTCTTC. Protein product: CASSDSTSGGGDEQFF.

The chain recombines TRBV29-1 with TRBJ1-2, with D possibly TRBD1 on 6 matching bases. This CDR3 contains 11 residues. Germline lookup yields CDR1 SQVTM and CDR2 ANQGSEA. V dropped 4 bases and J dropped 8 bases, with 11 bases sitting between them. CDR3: CSVVGAGGYTF. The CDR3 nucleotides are TGCAGCGTTGTGGGGGCAGGGGGCTACACCTTC.

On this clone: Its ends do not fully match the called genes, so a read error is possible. CDR3 sequence reads: CASREVGLTEAFF. The CDR3 nucleotides are TGTGCCAGCAGAGAAGTGGGGCTCACTGAAGCTTTCTTT. This rearrangement joins TRBV6-1 to TRBJ1-1; tentative D call: TRBD1 (5 bases). The V gene's germline CDR1 is MNHNS and CDR2 SASEGT. The CDR3 is made up of 13 amino acids.

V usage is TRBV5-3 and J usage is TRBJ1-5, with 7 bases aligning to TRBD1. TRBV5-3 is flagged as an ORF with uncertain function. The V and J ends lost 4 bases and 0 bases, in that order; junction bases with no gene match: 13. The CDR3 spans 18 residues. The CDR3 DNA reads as TGTGCCAGAAGCCAACGGGACAGAACAAATTATAGCAATCAGCCCCAGCATTTT. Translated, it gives CARSQRDRTNYSNQPQHF.

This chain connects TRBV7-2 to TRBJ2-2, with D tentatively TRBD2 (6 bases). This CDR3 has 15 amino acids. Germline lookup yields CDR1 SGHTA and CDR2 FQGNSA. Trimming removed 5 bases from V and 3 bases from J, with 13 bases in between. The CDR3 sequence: CASSMRRAYTGELFF. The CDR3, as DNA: TGTGCCAGCAGCATGCGGAGGGCGTACACCGGGGAGCTGTTTTTT.